This T cell receptor (beta chain) was profiled in a study of PD-L1 blockade in urothelial cancer. Study as a whole: About nine tenths of the roughly 29 patients comprised males who had bladder-origin urothelial cancer. Blood drawn 3 weeks (second dose) and 6 weeks after treatment start was analyzed.

Sequencing used immunoSEQ multiplex PCR; TCRdb keeps in-frame clones, though not all of them. In the table there are some 84,000 clones, about 81% of which are singletons. The length of the CDR3 is 13 residues. Per germline, CDR1 MNHEY and CDR2 SVGAGI. J was trimmed by 3 bases and V by 5 bases; bases with no gene match: 1. Specimen: PBMCs, collected around atezolizumab (anti-PD-L1) treatment. This chain joins TRBV6-5 and TRBJ2-7; TRBD2 matches 10 bases. The source is a man aged 65-85 years with urothelial cancer. CDR3 sequence (DNA): TGTGCCAGCAGTATAGCGGGGGGCTACGAGCAGTACTTC. Translation gives CASSIAGGYEQYF.